What follows describes a single T cell receptor (beta chain). Germline CDR1 is SGHTA and CDR2 is FQGNSA. The CDR3 consists of 15 residues. V shed 2 bases, J shed 2 bases, and the junction held 6 bases outside the gene matches. This record comes from a study of blood T cell repertoires in COVID-19. TCRdb keeps only in-frame clones here, not all; method: immunoSEQ multiplex PCR. Among 200,000 to 250,000 clones, 70% to 90% were seen once, and the ten largest hold approximately 2.3%. Sequencing used peripheral blood. The V and J genes are TRBV7-2 and TRBJ2-7, with 7 bases identical to TRBD1. The sequence derives from a woman aged 70-85 years with COVID-19, enrolled during active disease. CDR3 in amino acids: CASSLPGTETYEQYF. In DNA, the CDR3 is TGTGCCAGCAGCTTACCCGGGACAGAAACCTACGAGCAGTACTTC.